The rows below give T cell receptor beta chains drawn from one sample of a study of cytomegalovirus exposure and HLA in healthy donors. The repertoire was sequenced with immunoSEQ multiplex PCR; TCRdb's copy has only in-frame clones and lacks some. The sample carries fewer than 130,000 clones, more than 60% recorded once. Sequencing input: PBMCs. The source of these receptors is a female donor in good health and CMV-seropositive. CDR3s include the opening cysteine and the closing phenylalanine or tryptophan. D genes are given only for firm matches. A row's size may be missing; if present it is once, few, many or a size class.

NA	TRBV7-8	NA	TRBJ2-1	TGTGCCAGCAGCAAAGCTAACAGGGCGACGTCCTACAATGAGCAGTTCTTC	CASSKANRATSYNEQFF
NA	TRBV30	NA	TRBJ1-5	TGTGCCTGGAGGGGGCCTGATACCAATAGCAATCAGCCCCAGCATTTT	CAWRGPDTNSNQPQHF
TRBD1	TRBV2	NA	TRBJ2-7	TGTGCCAGCAGTGAACGACAGGGCTCCTTCTACTCCTACGAGCAGTACTTC	CASSERQGSFYSYEQYF
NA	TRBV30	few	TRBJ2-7	TGTGCCTGGAGTATCCAGGGCTACGAGCAGTACTTC	CAWSIQGYEQYF
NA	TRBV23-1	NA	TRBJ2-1	TGCGCCAGCAGTCAATCATGTAGGGGGTGCTACAATGAGCAGTTCTTC	CASSQSCRGCYNEQFF
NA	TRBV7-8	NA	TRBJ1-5	TGTGCCAGCAGCTTATACAGGAATCAGCCCCAGCATTTT	CASSLYRNQPQHF
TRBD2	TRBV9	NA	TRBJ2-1	TGTGCCAGCAGCGTAGAGGATTTCGGGTTCGGGTTGACTAGCCCCATTGAGCAGTTCTTC	CASSVEDFGFGLTSPIEQFF
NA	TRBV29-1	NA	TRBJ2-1	TGCAGCGTTGAAGACGGTTGGAATGAGCAGTTCTTC	CSVEDGWNEQFF
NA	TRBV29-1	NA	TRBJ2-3	TGCAGCGGCCAGACAGGAGATACGCAGTATTTT	CSGQTGDTQYF
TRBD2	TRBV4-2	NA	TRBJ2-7	TGTGCCAGCAGCCAAGTGGCGAGCGGGATTAGCTCCTACGAGCAGTACTTC	CASSQVASGISSYEQYF
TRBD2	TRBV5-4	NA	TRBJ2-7	TGTGCCAGCAGCTTGAGTTTTCGAGCGGGGGGCCCACTCGAGCAGTACTTC	CASSLSFRAGGPLEQYF
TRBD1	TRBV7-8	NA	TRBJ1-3	TGTGCCAGCAGCCTCGGGACAGGAGGAAACACCATATATTTT	CASSLGTGGNTIYF
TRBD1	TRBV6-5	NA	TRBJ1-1	TGTGCCAGCAGCACTACAGGGGTGAACACTGAAGCTTTCTTT	CASSTTGVNTEAFF
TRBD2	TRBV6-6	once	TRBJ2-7	TGTGCCAGCCAGGAGCGGGATACAAGCTCCTACGAGCAGTACTTC	CASQERDTSSYEQYF
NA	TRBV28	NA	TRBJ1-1	TGTGCCAGCAGTCTCGGGGGGAGGCAGGACGCTTTCTTT	CASSLGGRQDAFF
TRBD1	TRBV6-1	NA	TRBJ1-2	TGTGCCAGCAGTCTGGGACAGGGAGGTGGCTACACCTTC	CASSLGQGGGYTF
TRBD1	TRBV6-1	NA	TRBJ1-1	TGTGCCAGCAGTGTGGGGACAGGGACGAACACTGAAGCTTTCTTT	CASSVGTGTNTEAFF
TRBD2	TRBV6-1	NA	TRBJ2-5	TGTGCCAGCCCCGGGACTAGCGGGAGAAGGGAGACCCAGTACTTC	CASPGTSGRRETQYF
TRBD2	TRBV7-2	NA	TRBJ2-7	TGTGCCAGCAGCTCGGGACTAGCGGGGGAGCAGTACTTC	CASSSGLAGEQYF
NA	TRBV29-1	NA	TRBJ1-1	TGCAGCGTGGGGGGGGAACCTGAAGCTTTCTTT	CSVGGEPEAFF
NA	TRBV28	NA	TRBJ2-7	TGTGCCAGCAGTCAAACCGGCGGGCTCGGGGTCTACGAGCAGTACTTC	CASSQTGGLGVYEQYF
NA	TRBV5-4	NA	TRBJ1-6	TGTGCCAGCAGCTTACGGGACACAAGGGGTAATTCACCCCTCCACTTT	CASSLRDTRGNSPLHF
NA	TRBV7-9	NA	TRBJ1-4	TGTGCCAGCAGCCCCAGGTCGAATGAAAAACTGTTTTTT	CASSPRSNEKLFF
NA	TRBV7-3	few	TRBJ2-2	TGTGCCAGCAGCTTGATGGGCCCTAGCAGAGCCGGGGAGCTGTTTTTT	CASSLMGPSRAGELFF
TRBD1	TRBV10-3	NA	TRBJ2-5	TGTGCCATCAAGGACAGGGCCCAAGAGACCCAGTACTTC	CAIKDRAQETQYF
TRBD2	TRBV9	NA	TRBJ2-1	TGTGCCAGCAGCGTCAGAGCGGGAGGAGCCTCCGATGAGCAGTTCTTC	CASSVRAGGASDEQFF
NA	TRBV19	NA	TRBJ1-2	TGTGCCAGTAAGCGTGGACAGACCAATAACTATGGCTACACCTTC	CASKRGQTNNYGYTF
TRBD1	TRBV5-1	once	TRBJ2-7	TGCGCCAGCAGCTTGGCCCCGGGACAGACCTACGAGCAGTACTTC	CASSLAPGQTYEQYF
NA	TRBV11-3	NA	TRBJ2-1	TGTGCCAGCAGCTTAGATCAACCCAGTGGTGAGCAGTTCTTC	CASSLDQPSGEQFF
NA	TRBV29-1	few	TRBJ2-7	TGCAGCGTTGAACTTGGGACACCCTACGAGCAGTACTTC	CSVELGTPYEQYF
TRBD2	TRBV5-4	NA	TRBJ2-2	TGTGCCAGCAGCTTGGGCCTAGCGGGGAACACCGGGGAGCTGTTTTTT	CASSLGLAGNTGELFF
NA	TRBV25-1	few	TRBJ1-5	TGTGCCAGCAGTGGGCAGGGCGGTCAGCCCCAGCATTTT	CASSGQGGQPQHF
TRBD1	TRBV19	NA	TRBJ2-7	TGTGACAGTAGTAGACAGGGGGGTTCGGTCTACGAGCAGTACTTC	CDSSRQGGSVYEQYF
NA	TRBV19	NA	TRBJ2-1	TGTGCCAGTTCCCATAGCGGATACAATGAGCAGTTCTTC	CASSHSGYNEQFF
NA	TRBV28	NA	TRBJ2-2	TGTGCCAGCAAAACATCAGGGTCCACCGGGGAGCTGTTTTTT	CASKTSGSTGELFF
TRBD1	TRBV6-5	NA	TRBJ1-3	TGTGCCAGCAGTTACGACAGGGGGGGAAACACCATATATTTT	CASSYDRGGNTIYF
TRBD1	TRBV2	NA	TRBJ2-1	TGTGCCAGCAGCCCGTGGGACAGGGGTCGATCCTACAATGAGCAGTTCTTC	CASSPWDRGRSYNEQFF
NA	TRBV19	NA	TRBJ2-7	TGTGCCACGAAGTCCGGGGTCCCATCCTACGAGCAGTACTTC	CATKSGVPSYEQYF